This paragraph covers one T cell receptor (beta chain) sequence. Antigen specificity is unknown. The assay was immunoSEQ multiplex PCR, and TCRdb's table has in-frame clones only and misses some. Found here are about 310,000 clones, 70% to 80% of them singletons; the top ten hold over 5%. These data are taken from a study of cytotoxic CD8 clonotypes in ibrutinib-treated CLL. Study-level background: The sample average was approximately 280,000 productive templates and just under 95,000 productive rearrangements. Study observations and caveats: At ibrutinib response, clonality increased, and at progression it declined back toward baseline. The public clonotypes identified were infrequent and showed contraction or stability on treatment.

This CDR3 comprises 13 residues. With V trimmed by 6 bases and J by 4 bases, 3 bases remained unmatched. Germline V gives CDR1 ENHRY, CDR2 SYGVKD. This TCR was sampled from a human donor with chronic lymphocytic leukemia. The chain recombines TRBV10-3 with TRBJ1-5, with 7 bases matching TRBD1. Sequencing used PBMCs, obtained before ibrutinib treatment. The CDR3, as DNA: TGTGCCATCAGGATGGACAGGAATCAGCCCCAGCATTTT. Its protein is CAIRMDRNQPQHF.